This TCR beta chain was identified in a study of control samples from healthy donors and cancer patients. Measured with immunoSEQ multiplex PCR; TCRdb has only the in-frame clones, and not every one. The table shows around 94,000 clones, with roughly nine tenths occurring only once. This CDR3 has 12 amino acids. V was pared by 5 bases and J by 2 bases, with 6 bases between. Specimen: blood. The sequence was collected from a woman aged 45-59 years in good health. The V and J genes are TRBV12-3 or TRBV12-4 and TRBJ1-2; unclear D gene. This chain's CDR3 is CASSQTNYGYTF. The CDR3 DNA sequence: TGTGCCAGCAGTCAAACAAACTATGGCTACACCTTC.